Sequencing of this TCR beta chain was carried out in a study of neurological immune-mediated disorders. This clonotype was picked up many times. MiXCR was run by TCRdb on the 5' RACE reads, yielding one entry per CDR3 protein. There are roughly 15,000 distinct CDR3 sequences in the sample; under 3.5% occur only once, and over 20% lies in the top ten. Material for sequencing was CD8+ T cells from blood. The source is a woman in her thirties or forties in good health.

In nucleotides, the CDR3 is TGTGCCAGCAGGGGACAGGGGGCGTCCCTCGAGCAGTACTTC. Encoded protein: CASRGQGASLEQYF. The gene calls are TRBV5-6 and TRBJ2-7; 12 bases are a match to TRBD1. Germline CDR1 and CDR2: SGHDT and YYEEEE. Unmatched junction bases numbered 6, after V lost 5 bases and J lost 6 bases. CDR3 length equals 14 residues.